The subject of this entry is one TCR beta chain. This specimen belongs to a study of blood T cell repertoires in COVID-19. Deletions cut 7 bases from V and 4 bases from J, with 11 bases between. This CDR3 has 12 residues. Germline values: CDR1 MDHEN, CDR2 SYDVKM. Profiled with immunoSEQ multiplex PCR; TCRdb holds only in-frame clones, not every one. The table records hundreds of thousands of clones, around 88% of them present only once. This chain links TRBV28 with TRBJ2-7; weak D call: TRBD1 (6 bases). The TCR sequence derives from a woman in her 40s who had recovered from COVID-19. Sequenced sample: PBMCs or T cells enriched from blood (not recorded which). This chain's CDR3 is CASKTGRYEQYF. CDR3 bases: TGTGCCAGCAAAACAGGGAGATACGAGCAGTACTTC.